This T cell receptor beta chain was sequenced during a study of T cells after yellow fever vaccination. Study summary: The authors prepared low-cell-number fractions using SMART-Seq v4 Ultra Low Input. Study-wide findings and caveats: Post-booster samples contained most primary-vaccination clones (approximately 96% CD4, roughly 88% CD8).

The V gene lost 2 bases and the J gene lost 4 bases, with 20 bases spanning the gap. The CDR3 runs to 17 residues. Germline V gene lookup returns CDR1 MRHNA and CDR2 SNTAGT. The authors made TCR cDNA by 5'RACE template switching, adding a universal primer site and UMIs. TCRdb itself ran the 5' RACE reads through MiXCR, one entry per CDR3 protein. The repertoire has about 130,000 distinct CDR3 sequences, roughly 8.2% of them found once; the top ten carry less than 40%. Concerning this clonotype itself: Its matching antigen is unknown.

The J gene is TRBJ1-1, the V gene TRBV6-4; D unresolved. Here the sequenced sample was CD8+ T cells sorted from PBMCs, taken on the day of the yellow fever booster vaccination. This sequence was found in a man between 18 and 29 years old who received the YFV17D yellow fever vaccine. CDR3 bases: TGTGCCAGCAGTGACACCCGACTAGGAGGGCTGATCACTGAAGCTTTCTTT. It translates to CASSDTRLGGLITEAFF.